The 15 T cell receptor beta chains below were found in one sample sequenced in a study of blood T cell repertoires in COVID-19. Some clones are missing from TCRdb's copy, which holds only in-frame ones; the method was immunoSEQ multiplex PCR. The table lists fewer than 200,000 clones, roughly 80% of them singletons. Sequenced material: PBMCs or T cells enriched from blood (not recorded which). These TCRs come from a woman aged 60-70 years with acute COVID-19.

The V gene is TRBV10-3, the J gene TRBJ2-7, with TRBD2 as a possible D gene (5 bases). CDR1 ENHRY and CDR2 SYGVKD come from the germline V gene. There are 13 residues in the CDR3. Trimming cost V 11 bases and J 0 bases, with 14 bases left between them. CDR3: CAARAESSYEQYF. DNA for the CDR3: TGTGCCGCCCGAGCGGAGAGCTCCTACGAGCAGTACTTC.

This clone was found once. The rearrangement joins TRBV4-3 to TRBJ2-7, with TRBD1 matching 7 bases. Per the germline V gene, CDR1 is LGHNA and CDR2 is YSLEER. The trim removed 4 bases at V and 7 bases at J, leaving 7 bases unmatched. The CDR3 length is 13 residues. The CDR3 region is CASSPNRGREQYV. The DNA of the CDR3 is TGCGCCAGCAGCCCTAACAGGGGACGGGAGCAGTACGTC.

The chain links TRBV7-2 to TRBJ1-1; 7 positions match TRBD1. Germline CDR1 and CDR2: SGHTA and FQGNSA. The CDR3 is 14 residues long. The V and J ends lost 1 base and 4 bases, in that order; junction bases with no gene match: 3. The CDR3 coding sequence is TGTGCCAGCAGCTTAGTAGGGGGCGGCACTGAAGCTTTCTTT. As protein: CASSLVGGGTEAFF.

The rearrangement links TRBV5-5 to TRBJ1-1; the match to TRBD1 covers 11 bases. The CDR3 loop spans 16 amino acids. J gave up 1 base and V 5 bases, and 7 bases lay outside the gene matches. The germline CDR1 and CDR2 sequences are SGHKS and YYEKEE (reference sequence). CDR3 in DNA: TGTGCCAGCAGAAACGCCGGGACAGGGGGGAACACTGAAGCTTTCTTT. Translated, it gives CASRNAGTGGNTEAFF.

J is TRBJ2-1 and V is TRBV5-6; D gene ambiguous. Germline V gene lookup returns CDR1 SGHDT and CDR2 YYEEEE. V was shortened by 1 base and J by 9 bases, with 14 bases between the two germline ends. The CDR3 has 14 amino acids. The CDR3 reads CASSLLIEVTEQFF. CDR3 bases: TGTGCCAGCAGCTTGTTAATAGAGGTTACTGAGCAGTTCTTC.

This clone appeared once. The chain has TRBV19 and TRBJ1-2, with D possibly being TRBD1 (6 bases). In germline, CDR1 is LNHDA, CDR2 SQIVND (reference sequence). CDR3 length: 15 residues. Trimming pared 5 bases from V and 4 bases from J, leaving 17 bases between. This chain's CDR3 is CASSGGRDLGYGYTF. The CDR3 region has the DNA TGTGCCAGTAGTGGGGGCAGGGATCTCGGCTATGGCTACACCTTC.

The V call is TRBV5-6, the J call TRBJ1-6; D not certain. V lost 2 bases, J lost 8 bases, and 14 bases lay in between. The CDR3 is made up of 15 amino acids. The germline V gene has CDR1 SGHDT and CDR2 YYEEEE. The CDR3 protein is CASSFERVRDSPLHF. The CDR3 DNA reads TGTGCCAGCAGCTTTGAGCGGGTGAGAGATTCACCCCTCCACTTT. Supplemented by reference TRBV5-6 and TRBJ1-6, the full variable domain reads DAGVTQSPTHLIKTRGQQVTLRCSPKSGHDTVSWYQQALGQGPQFIFQYYEEEERQRGNFPDRFSGHQFPNYSSELNVNALLLGDSALYLCASSFERVRDSPLHFGNGTRLTVT.

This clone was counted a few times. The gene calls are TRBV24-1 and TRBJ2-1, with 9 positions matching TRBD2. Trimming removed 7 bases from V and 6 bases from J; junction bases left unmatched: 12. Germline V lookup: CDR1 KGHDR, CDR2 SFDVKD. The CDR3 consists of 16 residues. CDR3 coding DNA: TGTGCCACCAGCTCTGATGGTAGCGGGAGCTCCAATGAGCAGTTCTTC. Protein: CATSSDGSGSSNEQFF.

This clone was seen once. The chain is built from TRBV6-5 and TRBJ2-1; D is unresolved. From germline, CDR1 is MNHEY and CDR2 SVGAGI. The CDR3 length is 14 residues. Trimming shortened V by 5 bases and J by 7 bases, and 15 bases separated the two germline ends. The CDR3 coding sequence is TGTGCCAGCAGTCGGCGGCAGCCTGCAAATGAGCAGTTCTTC. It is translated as CASSRRQPANEQFF.

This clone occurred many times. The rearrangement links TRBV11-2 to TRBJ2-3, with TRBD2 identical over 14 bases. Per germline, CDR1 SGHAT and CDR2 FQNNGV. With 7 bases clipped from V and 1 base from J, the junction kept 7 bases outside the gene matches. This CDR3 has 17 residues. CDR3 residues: CASTEGTSGGRTDTQYF. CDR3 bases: TGTGCCAGCACCGAAGGGACTAGCGGGGGTCGCACAGATACGCAGTATTTT.

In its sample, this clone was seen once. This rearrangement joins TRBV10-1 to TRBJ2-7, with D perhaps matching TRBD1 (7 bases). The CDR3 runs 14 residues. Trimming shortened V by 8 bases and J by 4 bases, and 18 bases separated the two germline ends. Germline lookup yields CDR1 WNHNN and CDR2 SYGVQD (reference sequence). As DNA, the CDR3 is TGCGCCAGCCTCCACCCAGGGGGGATTTACGAGCAGTACGTC. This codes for CASLHPGGIYEQYV.

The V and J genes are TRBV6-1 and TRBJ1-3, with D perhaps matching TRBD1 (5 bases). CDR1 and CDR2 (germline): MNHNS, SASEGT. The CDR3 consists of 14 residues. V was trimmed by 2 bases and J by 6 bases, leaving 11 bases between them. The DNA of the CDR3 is TGTGCCAGCAGTGAATCCAACGGACAAAACACCATATATTTT. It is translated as CASSESNGQNTIYF.

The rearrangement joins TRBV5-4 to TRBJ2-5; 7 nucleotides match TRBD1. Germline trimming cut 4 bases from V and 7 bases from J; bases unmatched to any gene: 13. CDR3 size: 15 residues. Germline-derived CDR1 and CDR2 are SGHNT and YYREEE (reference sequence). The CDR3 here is CASSTGTAPSRTQYF. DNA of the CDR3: TGTGCCAGCAGCACCGGGACAGCCCCCTCACGGACCCAGTACTTC.

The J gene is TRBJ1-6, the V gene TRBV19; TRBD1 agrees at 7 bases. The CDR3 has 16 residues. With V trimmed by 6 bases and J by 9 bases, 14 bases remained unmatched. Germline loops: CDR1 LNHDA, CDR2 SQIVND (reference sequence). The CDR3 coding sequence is TGTGCCAGTAGAAGGGGGCGGTCGGGGGCTGGTTCACCCCTCCACTTT. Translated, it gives CASRRGRSGAGSPLHF.

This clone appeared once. The CDR3 sequence: CASSWGSYLEAFF. DNA for the CDR3: TGTGCCAGCAGCTGGGGCTCTTATCTTGAAGCTTTCTTT. The chain joins TRBV7-8 to TRBJ1-1, with D maybe TRBD1 (5 bases). V shed 4 bases and J shed 7 bases, with 13 bases lying between them. CDR3 length equals 13 residues. In germline, CDR1 is SGHVS, CDR2 FQNEAQ.